A selection of T cell receptor beta chains follows, all from one sample in a study of T cells in localized non-small cell lung cancer. Clones were sequenced by immunoSEQ multiplex PCR, and TCRdb holds only the in-frame ones, with some missing. The sample yields 90,000 to 95,000 clones, just over 90% seen once. This specimen consisted of PBMCs, obtained before any cancer treatment. Receptor source: a woman aged 35-75 years with stage II squamous cell lung carcinoma. CDR3s include the opening cysteine and the closing phenylalanine or tryptophan. D genes are given only for firm matches. Clone size is stated in some rows and not others, as once, few, many or a class when expanded.

v_gene	abundance	j_gene	d_gene	CDR3nt	CDR3aa
TRBV4-2	-	TRBJ2-1	TRBD2	TGTGCCAGCAGCCAGGGGACTAGCGGCCACTACAATGAGCAGTTCTTC	CASSQGTSGHYNEQFF
TRBV5-1	-	TRBJ1-3	-	TGCGCCAGCAAAGACGACGGTCACTCTGGAAACACCATATATTTT	CASKDDGHSGNTIYF
TRBV7-9	-	TRBJ2-7	-	TGTGCCAGCAGCTTAGGAGGTGACAGTTACGAGCAGTACTTC	CASSLGGDSYEQYF
TRBV7-2	-	TRBJ2-7	-	TGTGCCAGCAGCCGAGTCGGCGGGCCTAGTACCTACGAGCAGTACTTC	CASSRVGGPSTYEQYF
TRBV5-1	-	TRBJ2-7	-	TGCGCCAGCAGCTCACAACAGGGATCCTACGAGCAGTACTTC	CASSSQQGSYEQYF
TRBV29-1	-	TRBJ2-7	TRBD2	TGCAGCGTCGCTCTAGCGGGAGTATCTAACTCCTACGAGCAGTACTTC	CSVALAGVSNSYEQYF
TRBV29-1	-	TRBJ2-2	-	TGCAGCGTTGGCACCCGTTCCGCGAACACCGGGGAGCTGTTTTTT	CSVGTRSANTGELFF
TRBV28	-	TRBJ2-3	-	TGTGCCAGCAGTTCGACGGGGGATTTAACAGATACGCAGTATTTT	CASSSTGDLTDTQYF
TRBV18	-	TRBJ1-2	-	TGTGCCAGCTCACCTATTCCCGGAGATCTCTATGGCTACACCTTC	CASSPIPGDLYGYTF
TRBV10-3	-	TRBJ1-3	TRBD1	TGTGCCATCAAGGGGGGACAGTCTGGAAACACCATATATTTT	CAIKGGQSGNTIYF
TRBV7-8	once	TRBJ1-2	-	TGTGCCAGCAGCTTCACAAACACAAACTATGGCTACACCTTC	CASSFTNTNYGYTF
TRBV6-6	-	TRBJ1-2	TRBD1	TGTGCCAGCAGGACAGGGGAAGCCTATGGCTACACCTTC	CASRTGEAYGYTF
TRBV6-1	-	TRBJ1-2	-	TGTGCCAGCAGTGAAACAGGGTATGGCTACACCTTC	CASSETGYGYTF
TRBV7-9	-	TRBJ1-1	-	TGTGCCAGCAGCCCCCGTGAAAAAGCCCACACTGAAGCTTTCTTT	CASSPREKAHTEAFF
TRBV7-8	-	TRBJ1-1	TRBD1	TGTGCCAGCAGCCTTTCAGGGGGTGAAGCTTTCTTT	CASSLSGGEAFF
TRBV7-6	-	TRBJ2-5	-	TGTGCCAGCAGCTTAGGGCGGAGCCTTGTCGAAGAGACCCAGTACTTC	CASSLGRSLVEETQYF
TRBV27	-	TRBJ2-3	-	TGTGCCAGCAGTTCCCATACAGATACGCAGTATTTT	CASSSHTDTQYF
TRBV5-1	-	TRBJ1-1	TRBD1	TGCGCCAGCAGCTTAAACCAGGGACAGTTGAACACTGAAGCTTTCTTT	CASSLNQGQLNTEAFF
TRBV29-1	-	TRBJ2-7	-	TGCAGCGTAACCGGGACGGTGACCTACGAGCAGTACTTC	CSVTGTVTYEQYF
TRBV5-6	-	TRBJ1-2	TRBD1	TGTGCCAGCAGCTTGGTGCAGGGGGCAAGCTATGGCTACACCTTC	CASSLVQGASYGYTF
TRBV19	once	TRBJ2-5	-	TGTGCCAGTAGTAAAGGGCCGGGTCCTCAAGAGACCCAGTACTTC	CASSKGPGPQETQYF
TRBV7-9	few	TRBJ2-5	-	TGTGCCAGCAGCTTAGTTGGGGGGCCCCAGTACTTC	CASSLVGGPQYF
TRBV15	-	TRBJ1-2	TRBD1	TGTGCCACCAGCAGACCGGACAGGGCAGGAAACGGCTACACCTTC	CATSRPDRAGNGYTF
TRBV7-8	-	TRBJ2-7	-	TGTGCCAGCAGCTTAGGAGGGAGCGAGCAGTACTTC	CASSLGGSEQYF
TRBV7-9	-	TRBJ2-1	-	TGTGCCAGCAGCTTAGCTGCCCCCCCGACCCGGGAGCAGTTCTTC	CASSLAAPPTREQFF
TRBV5-5	-	TRBJ1-5	TRBD1	TGTGCCAGCAGTGGACCCGGGACAGGGGATCAGCCCCAGCATTTT	CASSGPGTGDQPQHF
TRBV7-9	-	TRBJ2-1	-	TGTGCCAGCAGCTCGGGACTGAGCAATGAGCAGTTCTTC	CASSSGLSNEQFF